A selection of T cell receptor beta chains follows, all from one sample in a study of T cells after yellow fever vaccination. One entry per CDR3 protein, called by TCRdb with MiXCR from the 5' RACE reads. Here the sample spans 300,000 to 450,000 distinct CDR3 sequences, roughly 6.2% being singletons. This specimen consisted of PBMCs, obtained 5 days after the yellow fever booster vaccination. The receptors here all came from a man aged 25 to 45 who received the YFV17D yellow fever vaccine. CDR3s include the opening cysteine and the closing phenylalanine or tryptophan. The D gene is left open where the match is weak. The size entry is marked missing in some rows and otherwise reads once, few, many or a size class.

>many|TRBV7-2|TRBJ2-5|TRBD2
CASSLGTSGKQETQYF
TGTGCCAGCAGCTTAGGGACTAGCGGAAAACAAGAGACCCAGTACTTC
>many|TRBV6-5|TRBJ2-7|-
CASSYVALTPSEQYF
TGTGCCAGCAGTTACGTTGCACTAACCCCGTCCGAGCAGTACTTC
>few|TRBV6-2/TRBV6-3|TRBJ2-5|-
CASSSPGEETQYF
TGTGCCAGCAGTTCCCCGGGAGAAGAGACCCAGTACTTC
>-|TRBV29-1|TRBJ2-7|-
CSASEPRGSEQYF
TGCAGCGCTTCTGAGCCTCGGGGGTCCGAGCAGTACTTC
>many|TRBV11-2|TRBJ1-4|TRBD1
CASSSTGATNEKLFF
TGTGCCAGCAGTTCTACAGGGGCAACTAATGAAAAACTGTTTTTT
>few|TRBV7-2|TRBJ2-7|TRBD2
CASSSVAGAYEQYF
TGTGCCAGCAGCTCCGTAGCGGGAGCCTACGAGCAGTACTTC
>many|TRBV6-1|TRBJ2-3|-
CASSRSGRTDTQYF
TGTGCCAGCAGCCGAAGCGGGCGAACAGATACGCAGTATTTT
>-|TRBV27|TRBJ1-5|-
CASSHRESNQPQHF
TGTGCCAGCAGCCACCGGGAGAGCAATCAGCCCCAGCATTTT
>-|TRBV12-3/TRBV12-4|TRBJ2-5|TRBD1
CASSSASGTGETQYF
TGTGCCAGCAGTTCCGCCTCCGGGACAGGGGAGACCCAGTACTTC
>-|TRBV20-1|TRBJ2-1|-
CSARSRPEQFF
TGCAGTGCTAGATCTCGACCAGAGCAGTTCTTC
>many|TRBV3-1|TRBJ2-5|-
CASSQQELQETQYF
TGTGCCAGCAGCCAACAGGAATTACAAGAGACCCAGTACTTC
>few|TRBV19|TRBJ1-3|-
CASVGGTGRNTIYF
TGTGCCAGTGTTGGAGGCACTGGAAGAAACACCATATATTTT
>many|TRBV5-1|TRBJ2-1|-
CASSLEAPDFNEQFF
TGCGCCAGCAGCTTGGAAGCACCTGACTTCAATGAGCAGTTCTTC
>many|TRBV7-8|TRBJ2-1|-
CASSPRRTRYNEQFF
TGTGCCAGCAGCCCCCGACGGACGCGATACAATGAGCAGTTCTTC
>few|TRBV14|TRBJ2-3|-
CASSQRLREGGDTQYF
TGTGCCAGCAGCCAAAGGCTGCGGGAAGGGGGAGATACGCAGTATTTT
>-|TRBV10-3|TRBJ2-7|TRBD1
CAISEFGGDREVYEQYF
TGTGCCATCAGTGAGTTTGGGGGGGACAGGGAGGTTTACGAGCAGTACTTC
>few|TRBV7-2|TRBJ1-6|-
CASSSRPPPLDSPLHF
TGTGCCAGCAGCTCGCGCCCCCCTCCGCTCGATTCACCCCTCCACTTT
>many|TRBV7-2|TRBJ2-5|-
CASSLVATETQYF
TGTGCCAGCAGCTTAGTCGCCACCGAGACCCAGTACTTC
>few|TRBV19|TRBJ1-2|TRBD1
CASSIETGVYGYTF
TGTGCCAGTAGTATTGAGACAGGGGTCTATGGCTACACCTTC
>few|TRBV5-1|TRBJ1-2|-
CASSLGPTNYGYTF
TGCGCCAGCAGCTTGGGTCCGACTAACTATGGCTACACCTTC
>many|TRBV25-1|TRBJ2-5|TRBD1
CASSSVPGQGTQETQYF
TGTGCCAGCAGCTCCGTCCCGGGACAGGGAACCCAAGAGACCCAGTACTTC
>many|TRBV29-1|TRBJ2-5|-
CSVDPSVETQYF
TGCAGCGTAGATCCTAGCGTTGAGACCCAGTACTTC
>many|TRBV7-9|TRBJ2-1|-
CASSLEGLGSNEQFF
TGTGCCAGCAGCTTAGAGGGTCTGGGGTCGAATGAGCAGTTCTTC
>-|TRBV28|TRBJ1-5|-
CASSSRGGNSNQPQHF
TGTGCCAGCAGTTCTAGGGGGGGAAATAGCAATCAGCCCCAGCATTTT
>-|TRBV7-6|TRBJ2-1|TRBD2
CASSSTLAGPYNEQFF
TGTGCCAGCAGCTCCACTCTAGCGGGGCCGTACAATGAGCAGTTCTTC
>-|TRBV27|TRBJ2-2|-
CASSGRSNTGELFF
TGTGCCAGCAGTGGGAGATCGAACACCGGGGAGCTGTTTTTT
>few|TRBV18|TRBJ2-7|-
CASSPALGGYEQYF
TGTGCCAGCTCACCAGCACTAGGGGGCTACGAGCAGTACTTC
>few|TRBV7-7|TRBJ2-1|TRBD2
CASSPMQREWKKYNEQFF
TGTGCCAGCAGCCCGATGCAGCGGGAGTGGAAAAAGTACAATGAGCAGTTCTTC
>few|TRBV7-8|TRBJ2-7|-
CASSSSPGSSYEQYF
TGTGCCAGCAGCTCATCCCCAGGGAGTTCCTACGAGCAGTACTTC
>many|TRBV10-3|TRBJ2-3|-
CAISGGTDTQYF
TGTGCCATCAGTGGGGGCACAGATACGCAGTATTTT
>many|TRBV9|TRBJ1-2|TRBD1
CASSAGTGHYGYTF
TGTGCCAGCAGCGCCGGGACAGGGCACTATGGCTACACCTTC